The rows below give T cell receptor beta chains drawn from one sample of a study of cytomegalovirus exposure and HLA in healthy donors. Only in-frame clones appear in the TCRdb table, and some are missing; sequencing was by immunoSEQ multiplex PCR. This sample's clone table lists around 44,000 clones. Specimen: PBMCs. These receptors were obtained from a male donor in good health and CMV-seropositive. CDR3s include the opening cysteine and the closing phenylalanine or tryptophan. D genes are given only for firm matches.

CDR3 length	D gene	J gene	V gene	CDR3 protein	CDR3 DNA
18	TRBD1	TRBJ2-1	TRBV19	CATSPQHDRASSYNEQFF	TGTGCCACCTCACCCCAGCACGACAGGGCAAGCTCCTACAATGAGCAGTTCTTC
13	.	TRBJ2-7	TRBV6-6	CASSYSAGKEQYF	TGTGCCAGCAGTTACTCGGCAGGCAAAGAGCAGTACTTC
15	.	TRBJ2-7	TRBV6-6	CASSYIGISSYEQYF	TGTGCCAGCAGTTACATCGGGATCAGCTCCTACGAGCAGTACTTC
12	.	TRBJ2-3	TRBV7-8	CASSLALDTQYF	TGTGCCAGCAGCTTGGCATTAGATACGCAGTATTTT
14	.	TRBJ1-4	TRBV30	CAWSTRDIRGKLFF	TGTGCCTGGAGTACCCGGGATATCAGAGGAAAACTGTTTTTT
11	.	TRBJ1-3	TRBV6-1	CASRRESTIYF	TGTGCTTCGAGACGGGAGAGCACCATATATTTT
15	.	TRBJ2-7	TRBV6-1	CAGSDYGGAIYEQYF	TGTGCCGGCTCTGACTATGGGGGCGCTATCTACGAGCAGTACTTC
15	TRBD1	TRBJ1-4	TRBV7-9	CASSTQGGTNEKLFF	TGTGCCAGCAGCACACAGGGGGGAACTAATGAAAAACTGTTTTTT
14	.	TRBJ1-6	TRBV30	CAWSKSRGNSPLHF	TGTGCCTGGAGTAAATCCAGGGGAAATTCACCCCTCCACTTT
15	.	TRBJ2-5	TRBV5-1	CASSPTGAGVETQYF	TGCGCCAGCAGCCCCACGGGGGCGGGAGTAGAGACCCAGTACTTC
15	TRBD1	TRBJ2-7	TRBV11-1	CASSPGTGSRYEQYF	TGTGCCAGCAGCCCGGGGACAGGGAGTCGCTACGAGCAGTACTTC
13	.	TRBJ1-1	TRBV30	CAWTLGGGTEAFF	TGTGCCTGGACGTTGGGAGGTGGTACTGAAGCTTTCTTT
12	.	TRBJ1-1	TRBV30	CAWKGGNTEAFF	TGTGCCTGGAAAGGCGGGAACACTGAAGCTTTCTTT
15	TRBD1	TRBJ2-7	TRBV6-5	CASRKGQGSSYEQYF	TGTGCCAGCAGGAAGGGACAGGGTAGCTCCTACGAGCAGTACTTC
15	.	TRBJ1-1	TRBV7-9	CASSLEGGKSTEAFF	TGTGCCAGCAGCTTAGAGGGGGGGAAGAGCACTGAAGCTTTCTTT
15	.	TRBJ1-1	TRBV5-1	CASSLGGGAWTEAFF	TGCGCCAGCAGCCTCGGGGGGGGCGCGTGGACTGAAGCTTTCTTT
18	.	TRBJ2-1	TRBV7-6	CASSLEGEPSGYYNEQFF	TGTGCCAGCAGCTTAGAGGGGGAGCCCTCCGGATATTACAATGAGCAGTTCTTC
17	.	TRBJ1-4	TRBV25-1	CASRGAGVLGTNEKLFF	TGTGCCAGCAGGGGGGCCGGTGTTTTGGGAACTAATGAAAAACTGTTTTTT
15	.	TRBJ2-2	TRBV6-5	CASSYVSVNTGELFF	TGTGCCAGCAGTTACGTGAGCGTTAACACCGGGGAGCTGTTTTTT
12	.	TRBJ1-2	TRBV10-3	CAISVGAHGYTF	TGTGCCATCAGTGTGGGAGCACATGGCTACACCTTC
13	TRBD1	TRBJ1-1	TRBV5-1	CASSRYRDRAAFF	TGCGCCAGCAGCCGGTACCGGGACAGGGCTGCTTTCTTT
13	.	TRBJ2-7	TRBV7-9	CASSLSLAYEQYF	TGTGCCAGCAGCTTATCTCTCGCCTACGAGCAGTACTTC
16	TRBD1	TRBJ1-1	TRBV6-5	CASSYAFGQGITEAFF	TGTGCCAGCAGTTACGCATTCGGACAGGGGATTACTGAAGCTTTCTTT
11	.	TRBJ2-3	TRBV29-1	CSVEARDTQYF	TGCAGCGTTGAGGCTCGAGATACGCAGTATTTT
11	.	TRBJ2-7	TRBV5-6	CASSLYYEQYF	TGTGCCAGCAGCTTGTACTACGAGCAGTACTTC
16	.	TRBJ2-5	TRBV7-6	CASSLVADEPRETQYF	TGTGCCAGCAGCTTAGTGGCGGATGAACCGCGGGAGACCCAGTACTTC
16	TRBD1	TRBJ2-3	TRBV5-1	CASSLEPTGDTDTQYF	TGCGCCAGCAGCTTGGAACCGACAGGGGACACAGATACGCAGTATTTT
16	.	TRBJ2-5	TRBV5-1	CASSFGGLGAGETQYF	TGCGCCAGCAGCTTCGGGGGGCTGGGAGCGGGGGAGACCCAGTACTTC
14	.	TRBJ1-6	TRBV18	CASSPPVANSPLHF	TGTGCCAGCTCACCACCGGTGGCTAATTCACCCCTCCACTTT
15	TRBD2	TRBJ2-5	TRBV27	CASSPVGGSEETQYF	TGTGCCAGCAGCCCGGTCGGGGGGTCGGAAGAGACCCAGTACTTC
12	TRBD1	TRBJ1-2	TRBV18	CASSPDRQGYTF	TGTGCCAGCTCACCGGACAGGCAGGGCTACACCTTC
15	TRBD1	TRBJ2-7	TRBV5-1	CASSSGQGNSYEQYF	TGCGCCAGCAGCTCGGGACAGGGTAACTCCTACGAGCAGTACTTC
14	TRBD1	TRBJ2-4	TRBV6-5	CASSYRDSKNIQYF	TGTGCCAGCAGTTACCGGGACAGTAAAAACATTCAGTACTTC
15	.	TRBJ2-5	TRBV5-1	CASNPSGGSGETQYF	TGCGCCAGTAACCCATCAGGGGGGTCCGGCGAGACCCAGTACTTC
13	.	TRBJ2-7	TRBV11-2	CASSLEAAYEQYF	TGTGCCAGCAGCTTAGAGGCAGCCTACGAGCAGTACTTC
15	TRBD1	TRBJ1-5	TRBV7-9	CASSSDRGVGQPQHF	TGTGCCAGCAGCTCGGACAGGGGAGTCGGTCAGCCCCAGCATTTT
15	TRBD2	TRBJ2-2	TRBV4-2	CASSQAGGVTLELFF	TGTGCCAGCAGCCAAGCCGGGGGGGTTACCTTGGAGCTGTTTTTT
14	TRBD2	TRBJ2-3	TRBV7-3	CASSRLAGVDTQYF	TGTGCCAGCAGCCGGCTAGCGGGGGTGGATACGCAGTATTTT
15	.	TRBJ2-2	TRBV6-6	CASSRIQQVPGELFF	TGTGCCAGCAGCCGGATCCAACAGGTTCCCGGGGAGCTGTTTTTT
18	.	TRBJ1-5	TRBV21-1	CASSNVVGGPPWNQPQHF	TGTGCCAGCAGCAACGTTGTGGGAGGTCCACCCTGGAATCAGCCCCAGCATTTT
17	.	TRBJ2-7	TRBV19	CASTQGGGRAPPYEQYF	TGTGCCAGTACCCAAGGGGGGGGGCGAGCCCCCCCCTACGAGCAGTACTTC
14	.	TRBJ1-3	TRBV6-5	CASSYRSGGNTIYF	TGTGCCAGCAGTTACCGGAGCGGGGGAAACACCATATATTTT
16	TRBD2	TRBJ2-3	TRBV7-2	CASSRLAGGTLDTQYF	TGTGCCAGCAGCCGATTAGCGGGGGGGACCCTAGATACGCAGTATTTT
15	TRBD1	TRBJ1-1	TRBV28	CASSPPFGQGEVAFF	TGTGCCAGCAGTCCGCCCTTTGGACAGGGTGAGGTGGCTTTCTTT
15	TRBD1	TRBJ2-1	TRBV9	CASSVVGTDYNEQFF	TGTGCCAGCAGCGTAGTAGGGACAGACTACAATGAGCAGTTCTTC
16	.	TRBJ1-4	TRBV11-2	CASSPSSGVTNEKLFF	TGTGCCAGCAGCCCGAGTTCAGGGGTAACTAATGAAAAACTGTTTTTT
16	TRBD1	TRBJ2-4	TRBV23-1	CASSQSDRVTGNIQYF	TGCGCCAGCAGTCAGTCTGACAGGGTAACTGGAAACATTCAGTACTTC
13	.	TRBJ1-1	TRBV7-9	CASSFGRNTEAFF	TGTGCCAGCAGCTTTGGGCGGAACACTGAAGCTTTCTTT
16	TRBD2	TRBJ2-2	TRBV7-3	CASSVTSGSFTGELFF	TGTGCCAGCAGCGTGACTAGCGGGTCGTTCACCGGGGAGCTGTTTTTT
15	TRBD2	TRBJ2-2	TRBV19	CASTGSGVNTGELFF	TGTGCCAGTACCGGTAGCGGGGTGAACACCGGGGAGCTGTTTTTT
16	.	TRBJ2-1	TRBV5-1	CASGLVGGASYNEQFF	TGCGCCAGCGGTTTGGTAGGGGGGGCGTCCTACAATGAGCAGTTCTTC
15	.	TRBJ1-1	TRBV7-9	CASSLQGSPNTEAFF	TGTGCCAGCAGCTTACAGGGATCACCCAACACTGAAGCTTTCTTT
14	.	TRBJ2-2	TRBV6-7	CASIHPGCPGELFF	TGTGCCAGCATCCACCCAGGGTGTCCCGGGGAGCTGTTTTTT
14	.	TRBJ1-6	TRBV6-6	CASSLQGTDSPLHF	TGTGCCAGCAGCCTACAGGGAACTGATTCACCCCTCCACTTT
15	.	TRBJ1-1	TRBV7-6	CASSLGGQPNTEAFF	TGTGCCAGCAGCTTAGGGGGCCAACCGAACACTGAAGCTTTCTTT
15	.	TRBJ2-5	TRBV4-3	CASSHDSSRIETQYF	TGCGCCAGCAGTCATGACTCAAGTCGGATAGAGACCCAGTACTTC
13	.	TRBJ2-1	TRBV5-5	CASSFEPPNEQFF	TGTGCCAGCAGCTTCGAGCCTCCCAATGAGCAGTTCTTC
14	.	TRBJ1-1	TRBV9	CASSARTGNTEAFF	TGTGCCAGCAGCGCCCGAACAGGGAATACTGAAGCTTTCTTT
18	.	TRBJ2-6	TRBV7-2	CASSLLGWERAGANVLTF	TGTGCCAGCAGCTTACTGGGCTGGGAGAGGGCTGGGGCCAACGTCCTGACTTTC
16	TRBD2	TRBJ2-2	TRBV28	CASSSPGLAGTGELFF	TGTGCCAGCAGTTCCCCCGGACTAGCGGGCACCGGGGAGCTGTTTTTT